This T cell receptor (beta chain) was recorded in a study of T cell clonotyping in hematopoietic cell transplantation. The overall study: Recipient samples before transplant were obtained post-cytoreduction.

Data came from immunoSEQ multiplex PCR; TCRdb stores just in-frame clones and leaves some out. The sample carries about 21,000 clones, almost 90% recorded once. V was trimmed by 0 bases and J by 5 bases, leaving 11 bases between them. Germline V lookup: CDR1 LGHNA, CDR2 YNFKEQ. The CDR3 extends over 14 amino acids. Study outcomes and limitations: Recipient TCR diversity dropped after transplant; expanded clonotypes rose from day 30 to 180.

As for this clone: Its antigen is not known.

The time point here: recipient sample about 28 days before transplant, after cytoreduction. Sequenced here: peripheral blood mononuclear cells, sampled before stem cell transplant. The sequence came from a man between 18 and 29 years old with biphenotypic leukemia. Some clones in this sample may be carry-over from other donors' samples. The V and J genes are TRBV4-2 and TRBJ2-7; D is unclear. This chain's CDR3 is CASSQDDEIHEQYF. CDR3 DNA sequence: TGTGCCAGCAGCCAAGATGACGAGATTCACGAGCAGTACTTC.